What follows are 7 T cell receptor beta chains derived from one specimen sequenced in a study of CXCR3-negative and CXCR3-positive naive CD8 T cells. The libraries of TRB cDNA were constructed through 5' RACE using UMI labels. Using the 5' RACE reads, TCRdb records one entry per CDR3 protein without DNA. In total, the table holds fewer than 60,000 distinct CDR3 sequences. Material: naive CXCR3- CD8+ T cells from blood. Subset of the sample: CD45RO-CCR7+CD27+CD95- naive CD8+ T cells lacking CXCR3 (TNR3-). All receptors come from a human donor in good health. Some clones in this sample may be carry-over from other donors' samples.

This chain joins TRBV29-1 and TRBJ2-3. In germline, CDR1 is SQVTM, CDR2 ANQGSEA. The CDR3 has 12 amino acids. CDR3 sequence reads: CSVVGSTDTQYF.

This chain joins TRBV2 and TRBJ2-5; TCRdb names TRBD2, which stays unverified in the absence of DNA. This CDR3 has 15 residues. The germline V gene has CDR1 SNHLY and CDR2 FYNNEI. The CDR3 loop reads CASSGLALYQETQYF.

V usage is TRBV20-1 and J usage is TRBJ2-5; TCRdb's D gene call, TRBD1, goes unchecked for lack of DNA. CDR3 length: 17 residues. Germline V CDR1 and CDR2: DFQATT, SNEGSKA (reference sequence). The CDR3 sequence: CSPIGQGSLGGWETQYF.

This chain links TRBV29-1 with TRBJ2-3; TCRdb reports TRBD2, a call that lacks DNA to check it against. CDR3 length: 11 amino acids. Germline V gene data show CDR1 as SQVTM and CDR2 as ANQGSEA. Here the CDR3 reads CSVAGGGTQYF.

This sequence joins TRBV14 and TRBJ2-3; TCRdb returns TRBD2, unconfirmable since there is no DNA. CDR1 and CDR2 (germline): SGHDN, FVKESK. The CDR3 is 18 amino acids. Here the CDR3 reads CASSRLTLAIINTDTQYF.

This rearrangement joins TRBV29-1 to TRBJ2-2. CDR1 and CDR2 from the germline V gene are SQVTM and ANQGSEA. The CDR3 is 12 residues long. The CDR3 spells CSVEWYTGELFF.

V gene TRBV12-3 or TRBV12-4 combines with J gene TRBJ2-1; TCRdb's D call, TRBD2, is unchecked because there is no DNA. This CDR3 has 17 amino acids. The CDR3 loop reads CASSLRGSGGADNEQFF.